A selection of T cell receptor beta chains follows, all from one sample in a study of neurological immune-mediated disorders. TCRdb fed the 5' RACE reads into MiXCR, producing one record per CDR3 protein. The sample lists 80,000 to 85,000 distinct CDR3 sequences, 2.5% to 3% occurring once. The sequenced material came from PBMCs. Receptors originate from a woman between 25 and 40 years old with multiple sclerosis. The CDR3 runs from the conserved cysteine through the conserved F or W. D genes are given only for firm matches. Some rows mark clone size as missing; the rest say once, few, many or name a class of expanded clone.

j_gene | v_gene | d_gene | abundance | CDR3aa | CDR3nt
TRBJ2-5 | TRBV5-6 | TRBD1 | many | CASSSWTGQETQYF | TGTGCCAGCAGCTCCTGGACAGGCCAAGAGACCCAGTACTTC
TRBJ2-1 | TRBV20-1 | - | many | CSARVYNEQFF | TGCAGTGCTAGAGTCTACAATGAGCAGTTCTTC
TRBJ1-1 | TRBV7-2 | - | - | CASSLHNIGANTEAFF | TGTGCCAGCAGCCTACATAACATAGGGGCGAACACTGAAGCTTTCTTT
TRBJ2-5 | TRBV19 | - | few | CASSIAAGQETQYF | TGTGCCAGTAGTATAGCCGCAGGACAAGAGACCCAGTACTTC
TRBJ2-3 | TRBV7-9 | - | many | CASSLGLWDSNTDTQYF | TGTGCCAGCAGCTTAGGGCTCTGGGACTCTAACACAGATACGCAGTATTTT
TRBJ1-6 | TRBV7-2 | TRBD1 | many | CASSFGRGRDGSPLHF | TGTGCCAGCAGCTTCGGTAGGGGGCGCGATGGATCACCCCTCCACTTT
TRBJ1-1 | TRBV6-2/TRBV6-3 | - | - | CASTWDQTANTEAFF | TGTGCCAGCACCTGGGACCAGACAGCTAACACTGAAGCTTTCTTT
TRBJ2-5 | TRBV29-1 | - | many | CSVPWGVGETQYF | TGCAGCGTTCCCTGGGGGGTGGGAGAGACCCAGTACTTC
TRBJ2-1 | TRBV28 | - | many | CASSSWGEQFF | TGTGCCAGCAGTTCGTGGGGAGAGCAGTTCTTC
TRBJ2-2 | TRBV7-9 | - | many | CASSFRVGGTGELFF | TGTGCCAGCAGCTTTAGAGTTGGCGGCACCGGGGAGCTGTTTTTT
TRBJ2-1 | TRBV5-1 | - | many | CASSLTSPYNEQFF | TGCGCCAGCAGCTTAACTAGCCCTTACAATGAGCAGTTCTTC
TRBJ2-2 | TRBV12-3/TRBV12-4 | - | many | CASSPNRAGGELFF | TGTGCCAGCAGCCCTAACAGGGCGGGCGGGGAGCTGTTTTTT
TRBJ2-7 | TRBV18 | TRBD1 | many | CASSPGQDYEQYF | TGTGCCAGCTCACCGGGACAGGACTACGAGCAGTACTTC
TRBJ2-7 | TRBV28 | TRBD2 | many | CASSPSGTSYEQYF | TGTGCCAGCAGTCCTAGCGGGACCTCCTACGAGCAGTACTTC
TRBJ2-2 | TRBV29-1 | - | many | CSVDQGANTGELFF | TGCAGCGTTGATCAAGGGGCGAACACCGGGGAGCTGTTTTTT
TRBJ2-1 | TRBV9 | TRBD2 | many | CASSVGLAEAPNEQFF | TGTGCCAGCAGCGTTGGACTAGCGGAGGCCCCCAATGAGCAGTTCTTC
TRBJ1-1 | TRBV12-3/TRBV12-4 | - | many | CASRRRAVLLNTEAFF | TGTGCCAGCAGACGCCGGGCCGTTCTATTGAACACTGAAGCTTTCTTT
TRBJ1-6 | TRBV20-1 | TRBD1 | many | CSARGTGPSFSYNSPLHF | TGCAGTGCTAGAGGGACAGGTCCCTCGTTCTCCTATAATTCACCCCTCCACTTT
TRBJ1-1 | TRBV6-5 | - | many | CASSSRQAEAFF | TGTGCCAGCAGTTCCCGGCAGGCTGAAGCTTTCTTT
TRBJ1-6 | TRBV6-6 | - | many | CAIGGPNSPLHF | TGTGCCATCGGGGGGCCCAATTCACCCCTCCACTTT
TRBJ1-1 | TRBV24-1 | - | many | CATSDLPRESNTEAFF | TGTGCCACCAGTGATTTGCCCAGGGAATCAAACACTGAAGCTTTCTTT
TRBJ1-2 | TRBV3-1 | - | many | CASSPDRRGALKGYTF | TGTGCCAGCAGCCCTGACCGACGGGGGGCTCTAAAAGGCTACACCTTC
TRBJ2-7 | TRBV4-1 | TRBD2 | few | CASSQDPYGGRVGEQYF | TGCGCCAGCAGCCAAGATCCATACGGCGGGAGGGTCGGCGAGCAGTACTTC
TRBJ1-2 | TRBV20-1 | TRBD1 | many | CSTGLGQGENYGYTF | TGCAGTACGGGACTGGGACAGGGGGAGAACTATGGCTACACCTTC
TRBJ1-1 | TRBV29-1 | - | many | CSVNTLNTEAFF | TGCAGCGTTAACACGCTGAACACTGAAGCTTTCTTT
TRBJ2-3 | TRBV7-2 | - | many | CASSLAWRSTDTQYF | TGTGCCAGCAGCTTAGCGTGGAGAAGCACAGATACGCAGTATTTT
TRBJ1-2 | TRBV20-1 | - | few | CSARPRWAPRYTF | TGCAGTGCTAGACCTCGGTGGGCGCCGAGGTACACCTTC
TRBJ2-7 | TRBV7-9 | - | many | CASSQDRNYEQYF | TGTGCCAGCAGCCAGGACAGAAACTACGAGCAGTACTTC
TRBJ1-1 | TRBV9 | TRBD1 | many | CASTSGTGGLNTEAFF | TGTGCCAGCACCTCCGGGACAGGGGGGCTAAACACTGAAGCTTTCTTT
TRBJ2-1 | TRBV5-1 | TRBD2 | many | CASSLDGPSGVNEQFF | TGCGCCAGCAGCTTGGACGGGCCTAGCGGGGTCAATGAGCAGTTCTTC
TRBJ2-2 | TRBV10-3 | TRBD1 | many | CAISKTGGESDTGELFF | TGTGCCATCAGTAAGACAGGGGGCGAGTCGGACACCGGGGAGCTGTTTTTT
TRBJ1-1 | TRBV24-1 | - | medium-sized | CATRAPGTNTEAFF | TGTGCCACCCGGGCCCCAGGCACGAACACTGAAGCTTTCTTT
TRBJ1-2 | TRBV20-1 | TRBD1 | many | CSARPGTENGYTF | TGCAGTGCTAGGCCAGGGACAGAGAATGGCTACACCTTC
TRBJ1-5 | TRBV20-1 | - | many | CSAGGTGGRNQPQHF | TGCAGTGCTGGGGGTACCGGGGGTCGGAATCAGCCCCAGCATTTT
TRBJ1-5 | TRBV12-3/TRBV12-4 | - | many | CASSYAHQPQHF | TGTGCCAGCAGTTATGCCCATCAGCCCCAGCATTTT
TRBJ2-7 | TRBV5-6 | TRBD2 | many | CASREGLAAYEQYF | TGTGCCAGCAGGGAAGGACTAGCGGCCTACGAGCAGTACTTC
TRBJ2-7 | TRBV28 | - | many | CASSITGTPSYEQYF | TGTGCCAGCAGTATAACCGGGACACCAAGCTACGAGCAGTACTTC
TRBJ2-1 | TRBV6-2/TRBV6-3 | TRBD2 | few | CASSYRLAGVNEQFF | TGTGCCAGCAGTTACCGTCTAGCGGGGGTTAATGAGCAGTTCTTC
TRBJ2-3 | TRBV6-5 | - | many | CASSTRSGASTDTQYF | TGTGCCAGCAGTACCCGGTCGGGAGCTAGCACAGATACGCAGTATTTT
TRBJ2-1 | TRBV25-1 | - | many | CASSVDSSWFEQFF | TGTGCCAGCAGTGTTGATAGTTCCTGGTTTGAGCAGTTCTTC
TRBJ1-1 | TRBV7-8 | TRBD1 | many | CASSLPGGEDTEAFF | TGTGCCAGCAGCCTTCCAGGGGGTGAGGACACTGAAGCTTTCTTT
TRBJ1-5 | TRBV19 | - | many | CASLQRTSNQPQHF | TGTGCCAGTCTCCAACGGACTAGCAATCAGCCCCAGCATTTT
TRBJ1-4 | TRBV7-2 | - | many | CASSLQGLTEKLFF | TGTGCCAGCAGCTTACAGGGGTTGACCGAAAAACTGTTTTTT
TRBJ2-1 | TRBV10-3 | TRBD2 | many | CAITESLAGDNEQFF | TGTGCCATCACCGAGAGTCTAGCGGGGGACAATGAGCAGTTCTTC
TRBJ1-1 | TRBV7-3 | - | many | CASSFRRNTEAFF | TGTGCCAGCAGCTTTCGCAGGAACACTGAAGCTTTCTTT
TRBJ2-2 | TRBV4-3 | - | many | CASSSDRYTGELFF | TGCGCCAGCAGTAGCGACAGATACACCGGGGAGCTGTTTTTT
TRBJ1-3 | TRBV7-2 | - | many | CASSLWETGNTIYF | TGTGCCAGCAGCTTATGGGAGACAGGAAACACCATATATTTT
TRBJ1-3 | TRBV20-1 | - | many | CSAPEHNIAGNTIYF | TGCAGTGCTCCTGAACATAACATAGCTGGAAACACCATATATTTT
TRBJ2-1 | TRBV20-1 | - | - | CSALTGRSYNEQFF | TGCAGTGCTCTGACTGGGCGCTCCTACAATGAGCAGTTCTTC
TRBJ1-3 | TRBV10-3 | TRBD1 | many | CAISEFQGARGNTIYF | TGTGCCATCAGTGAGTTCCAGGGGGCGCGAGGAAACACCATATATTTT
TRBJ2-7 | TRBV7-9 | - | many | CASSLELGGEQYF | TGTGCCAGCAGCTTAGAACTAGGGGGCGAGCAGTACTTC
TRBJ2-7 | TRBV5-1 | - | many | CASSLDERSTYEQYF | TGCGCCAGCAGCTTGGATGAGCGATCCACCTACGAGCAGTACTTC
TRBJ2-7 | TRBV5-1 | TRBD2 | many | CASSPGGLVSHEQYF | TGCGCCAGCAGCCCCGGGGGACTAGTATCTCACGAGCAGTACTTC
TRBJ1-3 | TRBV25-1 | - | many | CASSDTASGNTIYF | TGTGCCAGCAGTGATACAGCCTCTGGAAACACCATATATTTT
TRBJ2-7 | TRBV6-2/TRBV6-3 | TRBD1 | many | CASRQGQNSYEQYF | TGTGCCAGCAGGCAGGGACAGAACTCCTACGAGCAGTACTTC
TRBJ2-1 | TRBV10-3 | TRBD1 | - | CAIGGQGSDEQFF | TGTGCCATAGGGGGACAGGGAAGCGATGAGCAGTTCTTC